A single sample is the source of the 28 T cell receptor beta chains below, sequenced in a study of T and B cells in COVID-19 patients. BIOMED2 TRB-A/B primer pools were used in multiplex TRB PCR. In TCRdb, the multiplex PCR reads were re-called with MiXCR into one record per CDR3 protein. Of some 8,000 distinct CDR3 sequences listed, approximately 30% were seen once; the top ten hold 17%. Each TRB amplification used roughly 230-550 ng of genomic DNA from blood. The sample consisted of blood. The receptors derive from a human donor with active COVID-19.

This clonotype is categorized as medium-sized. The chain combines TRBV6-1 with TRBJ2-7; no reliable D call. This CDR3 is built from 14 residues. CDR1 is MNHNS and CDR2 is SASEGT in the germline V gene. The V gene lost 6 bases and the J gene lost 2 bases, with 14 bases spanning the gap. Written as DNA, the CDR3 is TGTGCCAGCAGCCTCGAGGACGGAACCTACGAGCAGTACGTC. This codes for CASSLEDGTYEQYV.

In its sample, this clonotype ranks as medium-sized. This chain links TRBV12-3 or TRBV12-4 with TRBJ2-7; 9 bases line up with TRBD2. The length of the CDR3 is 16 residues. V lost 1 base, J lost 0 bases, and 4 bases stayed unmatched. CDR3 in amino acids: CASSLGLAALSYEQYV. CDR3 DNA: TGTGCCAGCAGTTTAGGACTAGCGGCCCTCTCCTACGAGCAGTACGTC.

The V and J genes are TRBV5-1 and TRBJ2-5, with TRBD2 as a possible D gene (6 bases). V was shortened by 0 bases and J by 4 bases, with 7 bases between the two germline ends. Germline values: CDR1 SGHRS, CDR2 YFSETQ. The CDR3 loop spans 13 amino acids. CDR3 in amino acids: CASSLGLGETQYF. DNA of the CDR3: TGCGCCAGCAGCTTGGGACTAGGAGAGACCCAGTACTTC.

The chain carries TRBV7-2 and TRBJ2-1; a possible D gene is TRBD2 (5 bases). V was pared by 5 bases and J by 1 base, with 9 bases between. The CDR3 has 14 amino acids. Looked up from germline, CDR1 is SGHTA and CDR2 is FQGNSA. The CDR3 sequence is CASSPGISYNEQFF. The CDR3 region has the DNA TGTGCCAGCAGCCCCGGGATTTCCTACAATGAGCAGTTCTTC. Filled out from reference TRBV7-2 and TRBJ2-1, the complete variable domain reads GAGVSQSPSNKVTEKGKDVELRCDPISGHTALYWYRQSLGQGLEFLIYFQGNSAPDKSGLPSDRFSAERTGGSVSTLTIQRTQQEDSAVYLCASSPGISYNEQFFGPGTRLTVL.

This clonotype turned up a few times. This rearrangement joins TRBV27 to TRBJ1-2; a weak D match, TRBD1 (6 bases). The CDR3 runs to 16 residues. Germline-derived CDR1 and CDR2 are MNHEY and SMNVEV (reference sequence). V lost 6 bases and J lost 0, with 17 bases in between. CDR3 sequence reads: CASSDRLMPTNYGYTF. CDR3 nucleotide sequence: TGTGCCAGCAGCGACAGGCTCATGCCAACTAACTATGGCTACACCTTC.

This clonotype was counted a single time. This chain connects TRBV12-3 or TRBV12-4 to TRBJ1-5, with D hard to call. V was pared by 5 bases and J by 2 bases, with 7 bases between. CDR3 length: 13 amino acids. CDR3 amino acids: CASSTTGNQPQHF. CDR3 bases: TGTGCCAGCAGTACTACTGGCAATCAGCCCCAGCATTTT.

The chain joins TRBV6-4 to TRBJ1-1, with 9 bases identical to TRBD1. The ends lost 5 bases at V and 4 bases at J; junction bases unmatched: 11. CDR1 and CDR2 (germline): MRHNA, SNTAGT. The CDR3 covers 16 residues. The DNA of the CDR3 is TGTGCCAGCAGTCCAAACCGGGACAGGGTTGGCACTGAAGCTTTCTTT. Its protein is CASSPNRDRVGTEAFF.

The rearrangement uses TRBV6-4 and TRBJ2-2, with D possibly TRBD2 on 5 matching bases. The V gene's germline CDR1 is MRHNA and CDR2 SNTAGT. The CDR3 covers 13 residues. V shed 6 bases and J shed 10 bases, with 15 bases lying between them. CDR3: CASSVERGQELFF. The DNA of the CDR3 is TGTGCCAGCAGCGTAGAGAGAGGGCAGGAGCTGTTTTTT.

This clonotype is labeled as medium-sized. V is TRBV6-6 and J is TRBJ2-7, with 7 bases lining up with TRBD1. CDR3 length equals 13 residues. The J segment lost 5 bases and the V segment lost 6 bases, leaving 7 bases of the junction unmatched. Per the germline V gene, CDR1 is MNHNY and CDR2 is SVGAGI (reference sequence). The CDR3 here is CASSPRQGDEQYF. CDR3 nucleotide sequence: TGTGCCAGCAGCCCTCGGCAGGGGGACGAGCAGTACTTC.

This sequence joins TRBV5-1 and TRBJ2-3; D unresolved. CDR1 and CDR2 (germline): SGHRS, YFSETQ. This CDR3 region has 13 residues. Trimming removed 0 bases at V and 5 bases at J, with 7 bases between. The CDR3 protein is CASSLEEGDTQYF. CDR3 nucleotide sequence: TGCGCCAGCAGCTTGGAGGAAGGAGATACGCAGTATTTT.

V is TRBV11-1 and J is TRBJ2-3; D perhaps matches TRBD2 (6 bases). V was clipped by 1 base and J by 6 bases, with 11 bases between them. This CDR3 contains 14 residues. The germline gives CDR1 SGHAT, CDR2 FQDESV (reference sequence). CDR3: CASSLGLVWDTQYF. The CDR3 DNA follows: TGTGCCAGCAGCTTAGGACTAGTCTGGGATACGCAGTATTTT.

The V and J genes are TRBV7-9 and TRBJ2-3, with D tentatively TRBD2 (5 bases). CDR1 is SEHNR, CDR2 FQNEAQ, per germline (reference sequence). The ends were cut back, 3 bases at V and 0 bases at J, with 7 bases in the middle. The length of the CDR3 is 14 residues. CDR3 sequence reads: CASSFRTSTDTQYF. In DNA, the CDR3 is TGTGCCAGCAGCTTCCGGACTAGCACAGATACGCAGTATTTT. The whole variable domain, remainder taken from reference TRBV7-9 and TRBJ2-3, is DTGVSQNPRHKITKRGQNVTFRCDPISEHNRLYWYRQTLGQGPEFLTYFQNEAQLEKSRLLSDRFSAERPKGSFSTLEIQRTEQGDSAMYLCASSFRTSTDTQYFGPGTRLTVL.

In this sample, this clonotype turned up a few times. This rearrangement joins TRBV19 to TRBJ2-5; possibly TRBD2 for D (6 bases). Germline CDR1 and CDR2: LNHDA and SQIVND (reference sequence). This CDR3 contains 14 residues. The ends were cut back, 4 bases at V and 2 bases at J, with 11 bases in the middle. CDR3 sequence (DNA): TGTGCCAGTAGTACACGGGAGTTGCAAGAGACCCAGTACTTC. It specifies CASSTRELQETQYF.

The chain links TRBV6-1 to TRBJ2-7; D is perhaps TRBD1 (7 bases). Germline V CDR1 and CDR2: MNHNS, SASEGT. The CDR3 consists of 15 residues. The V end lost 6 bases, the J end lost 3 bases, and 18 bases lay between the germline ends. CDR3 nucleotides: TGTGCCAGCAGGAGGGGGGACAGCCAAATCTACGAGCAGTACTTC. It yields the protein CASRRGDSQIYEQYF.

The chain links TRBV13 to TRBJ1-2; 9 bases are shared with TRBD1. Germline V gene lookup returns CDR1 PRHDT and CDR2 FYEKMQ (reference sequence). V was clipped by 6 bases and J by 3 bases; unmatched bases: 11. The CDR3 length is 16 residues. Here the CDR3 DNA reads TGTGCCAGCAGTCACACCGGGACAGGGTCTTACTATGGCTACACCTTC. Protein sequence: CASSHTGTGSYYGYTF.

By its share, this clonotype is medium-sized (0.01 to 0.1%). The genes are TRBV12-3 or TRBV12-4 and TRBJ2-5; 7 positions match TRBD1. The junction had 2 bases not matched to a gene; V was cut back by 3 bases and J by 1 base. The CDR3 spans 14 residues. This chain's CDR3 is CASSFDRAQETQYF. CDR3 DNA: TGTGCCAGCAGTTTTGACAGGGCCCAAGAGACCCAGTACTTC.

This clonotype was seen more than once but under ten times. This chain joins TRBV6-5 and TRBJ1-2; D call uncertain. The CDR3 is 15 residues long. V dropped 3 bases and J dropped 7 bases, with 18 bases sitting between them. Looked up from germline, CDR1 is MNHEY and CDR2 is SVGAGI. CDR3 region: CASSYFRGLGSGYTF. The CDR3 DNA reads TGTGCCAGCAGTTATTTTCGTGGTTTGGGTTCTGGCTACACCTTC.

The V and J genes are TRBV7-2 and TRBJ2-3; D not resolved. The CDR3 covers 13 residues. Germline CDR1 reads SGHTA; CDR2 reads FQGNSA. The V gene lost 7 bases and the J gene lost 5 bases, with 13 bases spanning the gap. DNA of the CDR3: TGTGCCAGCACCCCGGACCTTGGAGATACGCAGTATTTT. This codes for CASTPDLGDTQYF.

The chain employs TRBV5-6 and TRBJ2-7; D perhaps matches TRBD1 (6 bases). This CDR3 contains 16 residues. V was cut by 3 bases and J by 2 bases, with 18 bases left in between. Per germline, CDR1 SGHDT and CDR2 YYEEEE. The CDR3 region is CASSYGLVGATYEQYV. Here the CDR3 DNA reads TGTGCCAGCAGCTACGGACTGGTGGGGGCCACCTACGAGCAGTACGTC.

CDR3: CASSEGQGYGYTF. The CDR3 nucleotides are TGTGCCAGCAGTGAAGGACAGGGGTATGGCTACACCTTC. The chain has TRBV12-3 or TRBV12-4 and TRBJ1-2, with 9 nucleotides matching TRBD1. V gave up 5 bases and J gave up 5 bases; unmatched junction bases: 3. The CDR3 is 13 residues long.

In this sample, this clonotype is medium-sized (0.01 to 0.1%). This sequence joins TRBV27 and TRBJ2-7, with 9 bases lining up with TRBD1. The CDR3 consists of 14 residues. V trimming: 5 bases; J trimming: 3 bases; junction bases outside the gene matches: 5. CDR1 and CDR2 from the germline V gene are MNHEY and SMNVEV (reference sequence). The CDR3 region has the DNA TGTGCCAGCAGTGACCGGGACAGGGTCTACGAGCAGTACTTC. This gives the protein CASSDRDRVYEQYF.

This clonotype qualifies as medium-sized. The genes are TRBV27 and TRBJ2-7; 9 nucleotides agree with TRBD1. Germline CDR1 and CDR2: MNHEY and SMNVEV (reference sequence). CDR3 size: 12 residues. The trim removed 8 bases at V and 4 bases at J, leaving 3 bases unmatched. CDR3 nucleotides: TGTGCCAGCTGGGACAGGGAATACGAGCAGTACTTC. Its protein product is CASWDREYEQYF.

This clonotype is categorized as medium-sized. The chain has TRBV19 and TRBJ1-3, with D unclear. Germline CDR1 is LNHDA and CDR2 is SQIVND (reference sequence). V lost 4 bases and J 2 bases, leaving 3 bases between the germline ends. CDR3 size: 12 residues. The CDR3 bases are TGTGCCAGTAGTACCCCTGGAAACACCATATATTTT. This encodes CASSTPGNTIYF.

The V gene is TRBV20-1, the J gene TRBJ2-5, with D perhaps TRBD1 (6 bases). Germline CDR1 DFQATT, CDR2 SNEGSKA (reference sequence). The CDR3 spans 12 residues. In nucleotides, the CDR3 is TGCAGCGCTCCAGGGGCCGGTGAGACCCAGTACTTC. Protein product: CSAPGAGETQYF.

The chain uses TRBV7-6 and TRBJ2-3; D unclear. The CDR3 totals 16 residues. Trimming removed 5 bases at V and 0 bases at J, with 15 bases between. Germline V lookup: CDR1 SGHVS, CDR2 FNYEAQ. Written as DNA, the CDR3 is TGTGCCAGCAGCCCGCGGTCGTCGGTTAGCACAGATACGCAGTATTTT. This translates into CASSPRSSVSTDTQYF.

This clonotype has a handful of counts. This sequence joins TRBV6-1 and TRBJ2-7, with D maybe TRBD2 (6 bases). V was trimmed by 6 bases and J by 4 bases, leaving 16 bases between them. Germline values: CDR1 MNHNS, CDR2 SASEGT. CDR3 length: 14 residues. This CDR3 reads CASRTSAGIYEQYV. The CDR3, as DNA: TGTGCCAGCAGGACCTCGGCGGGGATTTACGAGCAGTACGTC.

In this sample, this clonotype turned up a few times. The chain joins TRBV20-1 to TRBJ2-2; D is tentatively TRBD1 or TRBD2 (5 bases each). The V gene's germline CDR1 is DFQATT and CDR2 SNEGSKA (reference sequence). Trimming cost V 2 bases and J 2 bases, with 12 bases left between them. This CDR3 has 15 amino acids. The CDR3, as DNA: TGCAGTGCTAGACCACCGGGGCCCAACACCGGGGAGCTGTTTTTT. Its protein product is CSARPPGPNTGELFF.

This clonotype was observed a few times. The chain employs TRBV20-1 and TRBJ2-7; D perhaps matches TRBD2 (6 bases). Looked up from germline, CDR1 is DFQATT and CDR2 is SNEGSKA (reference sequence). The CDR3 spans 13 residues. Trimming removed 5 bases at V and 6 bases at J, with 17 bases between. The CDR3, as DNA: TGCAGTGCTTGGGACTTTCTGGCTTCCGAGCAGTACTTC. Amino acids: CSAWDFLASEQYF.